The rows below give T cell receptor beta chains drawn from one sample of a study of identical twins. TCRdb re-derived calls from the 5' RACE reads in MiXCR, one entry per CDR3 protein. The sample holds about 220,000 distinct CDR3 sequences, around 7.6% seen once. These data also featured in a second study, about yellow fever vaccine responses in identical twins.

The material sequenced was CD8+ T cells sorted from blood. All receptors come from a woman between 18 and 30 years old in good health. The CDR3 runs from the conserved cysteine through the conserved F or W. The size entry is marked missing in some rows and otherwise reads once, few, many or a size class.

cdr3_aa clone_size j_call v_call
CATEEVNSYEQYF many TRBJ2-7 TRBV25-1
CASSPTSGRASEQFF NA TRBJ2-1 TRBV14
CASSAGDSTDTQYF NA TRBJ2-3 TRBV2
CASSLQGASEQYF NA TRBJ2-7 TRBV28
CASRGQKPSYEQYF NA TRBJ2-7 TRBV7-9
CASSLRDTNSPLHF NA TRBJ1-6 TRBV5-6
CASSPSGLQYNEQFF NA TRBJ2-1 TRBV6-4
CASSYSNLAVNEQFF few TRBJ2-1 TRBV6-2/TRBV6-3
CASSGGRTVYGYTF NA TRBJ1-2 TRBV9
CSATQSSTDTQYF few TRBJ2-3 TRBV20-1
CASSVTINNEQFF medium-sized TRBJ2-1 TRBV12-3/TRBV12-4
CASSSGRAEYGYTF many TRBJ1-2 TRBV7-9
CASSLEWGPTDTQYF few TRBJ2-3 TRBV7-7
CASSFEDRTPTDTQYF few TRBJ2-3 TRBV5-1
CASSETSGGAHEQFF few TRBJ2-1 TRBV5-4
CASTGQGLYNEQFF many TRBJ2-1 TRBV2
CASSPLGGFYEQYF NA TRBJ2-7 TRBV7-6
CSADGSSSYNEQFF few TRBJ2-1 TRBV20-1
CSARTGTSATNEQYF few TRBJ2-7 TRBV20-1
CSVANPDRSYEQYF many TRBJ2-7 TRBV29-1
CASSQEGGPRQETQYF NA TRBJ2-5 TRBV4-1
CSVETPYLVGRSYEQYF few TRBJ2-7 TRBV29-1
CASSLTGSSGNTIYF few TRBJ1-3 TRBV28
CASGDGTDYNEQFF NA TRBJ2-1 TRBV28
CASSSLAGRGVEQFF many TRBJ2-1 TRBV7-8
CATSRGRGRVQYF NA TRBJ2-5 TRBV24-1
CASSLRGGPPGEKLFF few TRBJ1-4 TRBV12-3/TRBV12-4
CSVDGGQGMTYNEQFF NA TRBJ2-1 TRBV29-1
CASSPGTGGWGTDTQYF NA TRBJ2-3 TRBV13
CASSEAPNRGLWVDTQYF NA TRBJ2-3 TRBV6-1
CASSEWRADEKLFF many TRBJ1-4 TRBV6-1
CASSLTGLDYGYTF NA TRBJ1-2 TRBV12-3/TRBV12-4
CATSGTEYTDTQYF many TRBJ2-3 TRBV24-1
CASSISGTGIEAFF few TRBJ1-1 TRBV19
CASSPDRGSSGYTF few TRBJ1-2 TRBV5-6
CASSHVLAGLITRFF few TRBJ2-1 TRBV5-8